The entry below gives a single T cell receptor (beta chain) sequence along with its context. Per germline, CDR1 MNHEY and CDR2 SVGAGI. The CDR3 extends over 13 amino acids. V was shortened by 8 bases and J by 10 bases, with 15 bases between the two germline ends. This entry comes from a study of cytotoxic CD8 clonotypes in ibrutinib-treated CLL. The data were produced by immunoSEQ multiplex PCR, yet TCRdb's version contains in-frame clones alone and is incomplete. This sample has 130,000 or so clones, with roughly 77% found just once. This sequence was found in a human donor with chronic lymphocytic leukemia. The sequences come from PBMCs, collected after 12 months of ibrutinib treatment. The V call is TRBV6-5, the J call TRBJ1-6; possibly TRBD1 for D (5 bases). DNA of the CDR3: TGTGCCAGCTCGGTTCAGGGCGGATCACCCCTCCACTTT. Its protein is CASSVQGGSPLHF.